This T cell receptor (beta chain) was sequenced for a study of cytomegalovirus exposure and HLA in healthy donors. Study-level background: An earlier analysis identified 120 million or so unique TCR beta sequences in 150 million to 200 million T cells. About 85 million unique TCR sequences came from HLA-typed donors in an early release. Notes on the study in general: Across donors, sequencing depth was assumed by presence/absence analyses to be roughly uniform.

The V end lost 3 bases, the J end lost 2 bases, and 11 bases lay between the germline ends. This CDR3 contains 14 residues. Germline CDR1 reads SNHLY; CDR2 reads FYNNEI. The primer mix had 60 Vbeta and 13 Jbeta primers. The table came from immunoSEQ multiplex PCR; TCRdb's copy has only in-frame clones and leaves some out. The table lists 45,000 to 55,000 clones, 80% of them singletons, with 8.1% in the top ten. As for this clone: Its target is unknown.

It was healthy bone marrow donors who served as donors. The receptor was derived from a man younger than 45 in good health and CMV-seropositive. Material for sequencing was PBMCs. V and J are TRBV2 and TRBJ2-7, with a tentative D call TRBD1 (6 bases). The CDR3, as DNA: TGTGCCAGCAGTGATCGGACAGCCGCCTACGAGCAGTACTTC. Its protein is CASSDRTAAYEQYF. The full variable domain, rest sourced from reference TRBV2 and TRBJ2-7, is EPEVTQTPSHQVTQMGQEVILRCVPISNHLYFYWYRQILGQKVEFLVSFYNNEISEKSEIFDDQFSVERPDGSNFTLKIRSTKLEDSAMYFCASSDRTAAYEQYFGPGTRLTVT.